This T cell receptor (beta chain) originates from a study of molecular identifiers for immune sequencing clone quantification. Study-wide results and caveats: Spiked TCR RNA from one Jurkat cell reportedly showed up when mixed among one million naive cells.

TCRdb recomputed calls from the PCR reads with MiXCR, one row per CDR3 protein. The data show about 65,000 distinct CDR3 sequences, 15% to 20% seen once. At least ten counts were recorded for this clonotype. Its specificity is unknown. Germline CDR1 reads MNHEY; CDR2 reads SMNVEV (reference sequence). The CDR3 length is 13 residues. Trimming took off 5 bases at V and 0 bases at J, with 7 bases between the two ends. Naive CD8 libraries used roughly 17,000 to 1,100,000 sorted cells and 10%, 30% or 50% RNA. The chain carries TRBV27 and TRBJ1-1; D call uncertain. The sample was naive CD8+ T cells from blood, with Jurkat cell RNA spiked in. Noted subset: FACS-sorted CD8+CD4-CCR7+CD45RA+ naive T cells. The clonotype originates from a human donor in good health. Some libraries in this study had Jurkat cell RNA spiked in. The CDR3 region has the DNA TGTGCCAGCAGTGCCAAAATGAACACTGAAGCTTTCTTT. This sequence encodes CASSAKMNTEAFF.